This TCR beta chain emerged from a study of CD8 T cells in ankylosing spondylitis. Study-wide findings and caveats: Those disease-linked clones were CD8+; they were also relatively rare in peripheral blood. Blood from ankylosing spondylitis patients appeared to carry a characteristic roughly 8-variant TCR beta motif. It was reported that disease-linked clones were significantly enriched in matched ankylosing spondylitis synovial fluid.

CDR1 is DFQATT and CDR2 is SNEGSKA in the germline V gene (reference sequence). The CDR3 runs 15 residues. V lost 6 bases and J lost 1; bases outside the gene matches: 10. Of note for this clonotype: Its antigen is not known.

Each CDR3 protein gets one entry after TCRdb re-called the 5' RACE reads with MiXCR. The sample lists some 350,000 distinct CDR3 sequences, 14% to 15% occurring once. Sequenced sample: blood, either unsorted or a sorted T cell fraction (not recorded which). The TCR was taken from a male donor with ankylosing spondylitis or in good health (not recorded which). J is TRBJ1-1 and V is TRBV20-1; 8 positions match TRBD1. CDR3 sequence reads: CSATLIDRGNTEAFF. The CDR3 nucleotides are TGCAGTGCGACCCTTATAGACAGGGGGAACACTGAAGCTTTCTTT.